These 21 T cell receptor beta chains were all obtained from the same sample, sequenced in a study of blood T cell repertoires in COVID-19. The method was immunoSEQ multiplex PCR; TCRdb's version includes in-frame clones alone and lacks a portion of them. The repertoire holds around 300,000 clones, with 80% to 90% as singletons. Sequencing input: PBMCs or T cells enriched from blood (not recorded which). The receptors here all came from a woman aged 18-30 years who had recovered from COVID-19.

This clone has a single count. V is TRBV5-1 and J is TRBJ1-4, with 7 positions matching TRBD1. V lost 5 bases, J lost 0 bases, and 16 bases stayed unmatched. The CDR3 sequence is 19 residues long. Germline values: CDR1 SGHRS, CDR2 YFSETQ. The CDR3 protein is CASRYPRDRALSTNEKLFF. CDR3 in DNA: TGCGCCAGCAGATACCCCCGCGACAGGGCCCTCTCAACTAATGAAAAACTGTTTTTT.

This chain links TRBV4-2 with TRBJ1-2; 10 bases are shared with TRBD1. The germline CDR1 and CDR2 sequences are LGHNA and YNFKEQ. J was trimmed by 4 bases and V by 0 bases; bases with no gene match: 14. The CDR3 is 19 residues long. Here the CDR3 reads CASSQDNMGTGVEVYGYTF. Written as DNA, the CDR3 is TGTGCCAGCAGCCAAGATAACATGGGGACAGGGGTCGAAGTCTATGGCTACACCTTC.

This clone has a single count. The CDR3 loop reads CASSFLTGGISFF. CDR3 bases: TGTGCCAGCAGTTTCTTGACGGGAGGAATTTCTTTCTTT. The rearrangement links TRBV12-3 or TRBV12-4 to TRBJ1-1; D is unclear. With 3 bases removed from V and 12 bases from J, the gap between germline ends came to 17 bases. This CDR3 is built from 13 residues.

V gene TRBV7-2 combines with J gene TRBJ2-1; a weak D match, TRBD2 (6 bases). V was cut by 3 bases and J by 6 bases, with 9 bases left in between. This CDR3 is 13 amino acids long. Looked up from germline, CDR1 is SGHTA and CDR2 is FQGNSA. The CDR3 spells CASSLDYLNEQFF. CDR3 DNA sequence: TGTGCCAGCAGCTTGGACTACCTCAATGAGCAGTTCTTC.

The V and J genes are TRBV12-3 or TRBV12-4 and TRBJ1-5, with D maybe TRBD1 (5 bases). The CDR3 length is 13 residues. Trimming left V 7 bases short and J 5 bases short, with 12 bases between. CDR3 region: CASTNSRDQPQHF. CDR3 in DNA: TGTGCCAGCACCAATTCCAGGGATCAGCCCCAGCATTTT.

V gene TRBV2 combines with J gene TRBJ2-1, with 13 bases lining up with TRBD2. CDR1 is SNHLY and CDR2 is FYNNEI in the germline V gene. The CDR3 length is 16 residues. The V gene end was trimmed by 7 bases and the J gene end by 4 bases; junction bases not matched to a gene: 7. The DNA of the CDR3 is TGTGCCAGCACCATCGGACTAGCGGGGGATTACAATGAGCAGTTCTTC. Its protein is CASTIGLAGDYNEQFF.

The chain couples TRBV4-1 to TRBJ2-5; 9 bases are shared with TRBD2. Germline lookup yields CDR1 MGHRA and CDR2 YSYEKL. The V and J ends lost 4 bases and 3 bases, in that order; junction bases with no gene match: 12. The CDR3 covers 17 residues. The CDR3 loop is CASSLTRGLALEETQYF. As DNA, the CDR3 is TGCGCCAGCAGCCTGACCCGGGGACTAGCACTGGAAGAGACCCAGTACTTC.

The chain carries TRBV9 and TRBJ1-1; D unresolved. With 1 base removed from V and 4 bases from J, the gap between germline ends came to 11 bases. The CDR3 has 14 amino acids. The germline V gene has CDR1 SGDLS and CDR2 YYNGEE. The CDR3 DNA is TGTGCCAGCAGCGTACTTCAGGTGGGCACTGAAGCTTTCTTT. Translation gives CASSVLQVGTEAFF.

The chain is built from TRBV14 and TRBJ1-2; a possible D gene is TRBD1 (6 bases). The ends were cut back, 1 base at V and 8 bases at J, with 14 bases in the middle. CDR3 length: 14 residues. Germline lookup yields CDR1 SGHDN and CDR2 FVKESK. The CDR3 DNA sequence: TGTGCCAGCAGCCAAGTAACAGGGTACCAAGGCTACACCTTC. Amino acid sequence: CASSQVTGYQGYTF.

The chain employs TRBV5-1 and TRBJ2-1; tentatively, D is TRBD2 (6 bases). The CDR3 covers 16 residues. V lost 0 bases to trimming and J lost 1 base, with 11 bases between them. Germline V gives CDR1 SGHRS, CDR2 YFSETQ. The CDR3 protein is CASSLEAGTSYNEQFF. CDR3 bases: TGCGCCAGCAGCTTGGAGGCGGGAACTTCCTACAATGAGCAGTTCTTC.

CDR3 protein: CASRYRRNTEAFF. Written as DNA, the CDR3 is TGTGCCAGCAGGTACAGGAGAAACACTGAAGCTTTCTTT. The chain has TRBV7-9 and TRBJ1-1; maybe TRBD1 (5 bases). Trimming removed 6 bases from V and 2 bases from J, with 10 bases in between. Looked up from germline, CDR1 is SEHNR and CDR2 is FQNEAQ (reference sequence). This CDR3 has 13 residues.

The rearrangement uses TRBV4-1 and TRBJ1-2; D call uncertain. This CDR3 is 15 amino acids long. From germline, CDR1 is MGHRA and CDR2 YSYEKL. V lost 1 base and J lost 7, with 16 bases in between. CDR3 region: CASSQGLPPDSGYTF. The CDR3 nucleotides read TGCGCCAGCAGCCAAGGCCTCCCTCCCGATAGTGGCTACACCTTC.

The CDR3 sequence: CAISGGFYGYTF. CDR3 sequence (DNA): TGTGCCATCAGTGGAGGGTTCTATGGCTACACCTTC. This rearrangement joins TRBV10-3 to TRBJ1-2; D not certain. The CDR3 loop spans 12 amino acids. V lost 4 bases to trimming and J lost 4 bases, with 7 bases between them. Looked up from germline, CDR1 is ENHRY and CDR2 is SYGVKD.

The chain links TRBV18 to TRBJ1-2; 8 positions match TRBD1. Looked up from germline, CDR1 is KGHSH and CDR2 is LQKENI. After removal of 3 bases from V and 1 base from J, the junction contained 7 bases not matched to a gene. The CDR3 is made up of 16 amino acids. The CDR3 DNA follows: TGTGCCAGCTCACCCTTATCAGGACAGGGTAACTATGGCTACACCTTC. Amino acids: CASSPLSGQGNYGYTF.

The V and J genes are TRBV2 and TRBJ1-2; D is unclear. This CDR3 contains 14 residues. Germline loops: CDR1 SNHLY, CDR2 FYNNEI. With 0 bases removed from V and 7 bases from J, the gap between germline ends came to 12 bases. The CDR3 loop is CASSEAGLPGGYTF. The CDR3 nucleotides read TGTGCCAGCAGTGAAGCCGGCCTACCGGGTGGCTACACCTTC. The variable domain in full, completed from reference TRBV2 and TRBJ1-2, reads EPEVTQTPSHQVTQMGQEVILRCVPISNHLYFYWYRQILGQKVEFLVSFYNNEISEKSEIFDDQFSVERPDGSNFTLKIRSTKLEDSAMYFCASSEAGLPGGYTFGSGTRLTVV.

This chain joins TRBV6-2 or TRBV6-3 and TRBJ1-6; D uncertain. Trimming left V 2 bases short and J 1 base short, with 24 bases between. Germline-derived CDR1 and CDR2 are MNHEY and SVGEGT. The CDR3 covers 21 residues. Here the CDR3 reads CASSYLRPGIWHESYNSPLHF. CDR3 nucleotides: TGTGCCAGCAGTTACCTTAGACCAGGAATTTGGCATGAGTCCTATAATTCACCCCTCCACTTT.

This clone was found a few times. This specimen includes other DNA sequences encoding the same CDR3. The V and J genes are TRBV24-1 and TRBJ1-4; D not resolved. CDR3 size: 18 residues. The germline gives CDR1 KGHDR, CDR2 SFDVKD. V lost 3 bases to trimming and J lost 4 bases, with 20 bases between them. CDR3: CATSDPDLREGNNEKLFF. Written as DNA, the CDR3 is TGTGCCACCAGTGATCCAGACCTTCGCGAGGGCAATAATGAAAAACTGTTTTTT.

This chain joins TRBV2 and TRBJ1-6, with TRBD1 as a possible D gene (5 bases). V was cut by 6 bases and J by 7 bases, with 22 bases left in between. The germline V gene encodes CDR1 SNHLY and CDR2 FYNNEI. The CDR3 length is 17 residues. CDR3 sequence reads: CASRDSSHIGPNSPLHF. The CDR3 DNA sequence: TGTGCCAGCAGAGACAGTTCCCATATTGGGCCAAATTCACCCCTCCACTTT.

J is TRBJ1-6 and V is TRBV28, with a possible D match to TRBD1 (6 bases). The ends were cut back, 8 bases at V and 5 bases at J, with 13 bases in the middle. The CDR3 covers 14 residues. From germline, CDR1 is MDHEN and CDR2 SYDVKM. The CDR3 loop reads CASWEGGHNSPLHF. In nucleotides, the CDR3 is TGTGCCAGCTGGGAGGGGGGCCATAATTCACCCCTCCACTTT.

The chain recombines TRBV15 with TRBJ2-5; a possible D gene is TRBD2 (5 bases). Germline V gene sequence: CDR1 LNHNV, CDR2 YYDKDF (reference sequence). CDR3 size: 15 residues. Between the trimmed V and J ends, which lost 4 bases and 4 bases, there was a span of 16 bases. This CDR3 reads CATSIGPLGGETQYF. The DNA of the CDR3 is TGTGCCACCAGCATTGGACCACTAGGCGGAGAGACCCAGTACTTC.

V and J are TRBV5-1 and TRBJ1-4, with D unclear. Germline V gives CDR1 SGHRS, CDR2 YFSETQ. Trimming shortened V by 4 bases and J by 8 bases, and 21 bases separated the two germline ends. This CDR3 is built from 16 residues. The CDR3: CASSLISGSGKEKLFF. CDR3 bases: TGCGCCAGCAGCCTTATTAGTGGATCGGGGAAGGAAAAACTGTTTTTT.